The rows below give T cell receptor beta chains drawn from one sample of a study of CD8 T cells in ankylosing spondylitis. TCRdb re-called the 5' RACE reads through MiXCR, storing one row per CDR3 protein. The sample lists hundreds of thousands of distinct CDR3 sequences, under 8.5% occurring once. Sequenced material: blood, either unsorted or a sorted T cell fraction (not recorded which). Receptors were obtained from a female donor with ankylosing spondylitis or in good health (not recorded which). The CDR3 runs from the conserved cysteine through the conserved F or W. A D gene is named only where the DNA matches it firmly. Some rows mark clone size as missing; the rest say once, few, many or name a class of expanded clone.

.	few	TRBV18	TRBJ2-3	CASSPIGGSTDTQYF	TGTGCCAGCTCACCAATTGGCGGGAGCACAGATACGCAGTATTTT
.	many	TRBV7-2	TRBJ1-2	CASILDMGYGYTF	TGTGCCAGCATCCTGGACATGGGCTATGGCTACACCTTC
.	many	TRBV7-2	TRBJ2-3	CASSSGAFGDTQYF	TGTGCCAGCAGCTCCGGGGCCTTCGGAGATACGCAGTATTTT
.	few	TRBV7-9	TRBJ2-1	CASSVGASYNEQFF	TGTGCCAGCTCGGTAGGCGCCTCCTACAATGAGCAGTTCTTC
.	few	TRBV3-1	TRBJ2-7	CASSRGKRGSRTYEQYF	TGTGCCAGCAGCCGCGGAAAGCGAGGAAGTCGTACCTACGAGCAGTACTTC
.	many	TRBV7-9	TRBJ2-1	CASSLSLGGWTLDEQFF	TGTGCCAGCAGCCTCTCTTTAGGGGGGTGGACTCTAGACGAGCAGTTCTTC
.	.	TRBV23-1	TRBJ2-7	CASRIEEGPNLHEQYF	TGCGCCAGCAGGATTGAGGAGGGGCCCAATCTCCACGAGCAGTACTTC
.	.	TRBV7-9	TRBJ2-1	CASSSALGGEQFF	TGTGCCAGCAGCTCCGCCCTCGGAGGTGAGCAGTTCTTC
.	many	TRBV7-2	TRBJ2-3	CASSERTPDTQYF	TGTGCCAGCAGTGAGCGGACTCCAGATACGCAGTATTTT
.	many	TRBV20-1	TRBJ1-1	CSARDRTRGDTEAFF	TGCAGTGCTAGAGATCGTACGCGCGGGGACACTGAAGCTTTCTTT
.	many	TRBV27	TRBJ2-2	CASSRWPHRNTGELFF	TGTGCCAGCAGCCGATGGCCCCATCGGAACACCGGGGAGCTGTTTTTT
.	many	TRBV19	TRBJ1-1	CASTPHLYTEAFF	TGTGCCAGTACCCCGCACTTGTACACTGAAGCTTTCTTT
.	few	TRBV29-1	TRBJ2-3	CSVMPVGDPDTQYF	TGCAGCGTGATGCCTGTGGGGGACCCAGATACGCAGTATTTT
.	many	TRBV19	TRBJ2-1	CASSSEGFHEQFF	TGTGCCAGTAGTTCAGAAGGGTTCCATGAGCAGTTCTTC
.	many	TRBV6-2/TRBV6-3	TRBJ1-3	CASKGATENGNTIYF	TGTGCCAGCAAAGGAGCCACAGAAAATGGAAACACCATATATTTT
TRBD1	.	TRBV4-3	TRBJ2-7	CASSQGIPGQSYEQYF	TGCGCCAGCAGCCAAGGAATCCCGGGACAGAGTTACGAGCAGTACTTC
TRBD2	many	TRBV30	TRBJ2-5	CAWSTRAGGLETQYF	TGTGCCTGGAGTACCCGAGCGGGAGGGCTGGAGACCCAGTACTTC
.	.	TRBV20-1	TRBJ2-1	CSAGGNNGDEQFF	TGCAGTGCCGGCGGGAACAATGGGGATGAGCAGTTCTTC
.	many	TRBV10-3	TRBJ1-1	CAIRARGEDTEAFF	TGTGCCATCAGAGCCAGGGGCGAGGACACTGAAGCTTTCTTT
TRBD1	few	TRBV7-6	TRBJ2-7	CASSWGDRGRNEQYF	TGTGCCAGCAGCTGGGGGGACAGGGGAAGAAACGAGCAGTACTTC
TRBD2	.	TRBV19	TRBJ2-1	CASSRLAGANPNEQFF	TGTGCCAGTAGTAGACTAGCGGGAGCCAACCCCAATGAGCAGTTCTTC
.	.	TRBV4-2	TRBJ2-3	CVSSPGDTQYF	TGTGTCAGCAGCCCGGGGGATACGCAGTATTTT
TRBD2	.	TRBV20-1	TRBJ2-1	CSAESGTSGNLNYNEQFF	TGCAGTGCTGAGTCCGGGACTAGCGGGAACCTGAACTACAATGAGCAGTTCTTC
.	many	TRBV29-1	TRBJ1-2	CSVGPDFNYGYTF	TGCAGCGTTGGTCCGGACTTCAACTATGGCTACACCTTC
.	many	TRBV20-1	TRBJ1-1	CSASQGWMNTEAFF	TGCAGTGCTTCCCAGGGCTGGATGAACACTGAAGCTTTCTTT
.	.	TRBV28	TRBJ1-6	CASSYNSPLHF	TGTGCCAGCTCCTATAATTCACCCCTCCACTTT
TRBD2	many	TRBV20-1	TRBJ2-1	CSARDRLAGAYNEQFF	TGCAGTGCTAGAGATCGCTTAGCGGGAGCGTACAATGAGCAGTTCTTC
.	many	TRBV20-1	TRBJ2-7	CSARDRDALYEQYF	TGCAGTGCTAGAGACCGGGACGCACTCTACGAGCAGTACTTC
.	many	TRBV4-3	TRBJ2-3	CASSPASTASSTDTQYF	TGCGCCAGCAGCCCAGCTTCGACGGCTTCTAGCACAGATACGCAGTATTTT
.	.	TRBV27	TRBJ2-7	CASSLYSTSEQYF	TGTGCCAGCAGTTTATACAGTACGTCCGAGCAGTACTTC
.	many	TRBV19	TRBJ1-1	CASRMAGEAFF	TGTGCCAGTAGGATGGCAGGAGAAGCTTTCTTT
.	many	TRBV5-1	TRBJ1-1	CASSLGAYNTEAFF	TGCGCCAGCAGCTTGGGGGCTTACAACACTGAAGCTTTCTTT
.	many	TRBV14	TRBJ2-3	CASSQRTLSRDTQYF	TGTGCCAGCAGCCAACGGACTCTATCTCGAGATACGCAGTATTTT
.	few	TRBV6-1	TRBJ2-5	CASSGQSQETQYF	TGTGCCAGCAGTGGACAGTCTCAAGAGACCCAGTACTTC
.	.	TRBV20-1	TRBJ2-7	CSARDTYEQYF	TGCAGTGCCCGGGACACCTACGAGCAGTACTTC
.	many	TRBV5-1	TRBJ1-2	CASSLDRASLGGYTF	TGCGCCAGCAGCTTGGACAGGGCTAGTTTGGGAGGCTACACCTTC
.	many	TRBV20-1	TRBJ2-3	CSAPTGWGDTDTQYF	TGCAGTGCTCCGACAGGGTGGGGGGACACAGATACGCAGTATTTT
.	.	TRBV20-1	TRBJ1-5	CSARSATEGHQPQHF	TGCAGTGCTAGATCCGCGACGGAGGGACATCAGCCCCAGCATTTT
.	.	TRBV7-8	TRBJ1-1	CASSLRTFMNTEAFF	TGTGCCAGCAGCCTACGGACATTCATGAACACTGAAGCTTTCTTT
.	.	TRBV14	TRBJ2-3	CASSNGVSNTDTQYF	TGTGCCAGCAGTAACGGGGTCAGTAACACAGATACGCAGTATTTT
TRBD2	many	TRBV9	TRBJ2-3	CASSLRAGVGTDTQYF	TGTGCCAGCAGCTTGAGGGCGGGAGTAGGCACAGATACGCAGTATTTT
.	many	TRBV27	TRBJ2-1	CASSFGAGTMNEQFF	.
.	many	TRBV27	TRBJ2-7	CASSFSFTDYEQYF	TGTGCCAGCAGTTTTAGTTTTACCGACTACGAGCAGTACTTC
.	many	TRBV20-1	TRBJ2-7	CSARDGSYEQYF	TGCAGTGCTAGAGACGGTTCCTACGAGCAGTACTTC
TRBD1	many	TRBV5-1	TRBJ2-2	CASSIRQGDTGELFF	TGCGCCAGCAGCATCCGACAGGGTGACACCGGGGAGCTGTTTTTT
TRBD1	many	TRBV20-1	TRBJ2-2	CSARDIDRGYSTGELFF	TGCAGTGCTAGAGATATTGACAGGGGGTATAGCACCGGGGAGCTGTTTTTT
.	many	TRBV20-1	TRBJ2-4	CSARRGGVAKNIQYF	TGCAGTGCTAGAAGGGGGGGGGTAGCCAAAAACATTCAGTACTTC
.	many	TRBV5-1	TRBJ2-7	CASSLEQALNEQYF	TGCGCCAGCAGCTTGGAGCAGGCTCTCAACGAGCAGTACTTC
TRBD1	few	TRBV10-2	TRBJ2-2	CASSDGTGRTGELFF	TGCGCCAGCAGCGACGGGACAGGGAGAACCGGGGAGCTGTTTTTT
TRBD1	many	TRBV29-1	TRBJ2-1	CSVAPDRGGSWQFF	TGCAGCGTTGCCCCGGACAGGGGCGGGAGCTGGCAGTTCTTC
.	many	TRBV4-3	TRBJ2-3	CASSHLSGAPTDTQYF	TGCGCCAGCAGCCACCTCAGCGGAGCGCCCACAGATACGCAGTATTTT
TRBD1	few	TRBV29-1	TRBJ1-1	CSAAGQEDGNTEAFF	TGCAGCGCCGCGGGACAGGAAGATGGGAACACTGAAGCTTTCTTT
.	.	TRBV7-9	TRBJ2-7	CASSPRQTYEQYF	TGTGCCAGCAGCCCCCGACAGACCTACGAGCAGTACTTC
.	few	TRBV14	TRBJ1-2	CASSPRAGLGGGYTF	TGTGCCAGCAGCCCTCGCGCCGGCCTGGGGGGGGGCTACACCTTC
TRBD2	many	TRBV20-1	TRBJ2-7	CSATPGRAGDEQYF	TGCAGTGCAACACCTGGGAGGGCCGGTGACGAGCAGTACTTC
.	few	TRBV30	TRBJ2-1	CAWTGYEQFF	TGTGCCTGGACGGGCTATGAGCAGTTCTTC
.	many	TRBV7-9	TRBJ1-2	CASTQIGGYTF	TGTGCCAGCACCCAAATTGGAGGCTACACCTTC
.	many	TRBV4-1	TRBJ1-5	CASSQGWGGDQPQHF	TGCGCCAGCAGCCAAGGGTGGGGGGGCGATCAGCCCCAGCATTTT
.	many	TRBV6-2/TRBV6-3	TRBJ1-1	CASTRPSRRGTEAFF	TGTGCCAGCACACGCCCATCACGGAGGGGCACTGAAGCTTTCTTT
.	many	TRBV5-1	TRBJ2-1	CASSGHGEQFF	TGCGCCAGCAGCGGGCATGGTGAGCAGTTCTTC